This entry lists 23 T cell receptor beta chains sequenced from one sample in a study of spatial heterogeneity in lung cancer. TCRdb re-called the 5' RACE reads through MiXCR, storing one row per CDR3 protein. Here the sample spans about 23,000 distinct CDR3 sequences, approximately 5% being singletons. Stated time point: sample taken at primary tumor resection. Researchers sequenced whole RNA taken from tumor, nontumor lung or frozen PBMC without sorting. Sequencing was performed on PBMCs, taken at surgery. These receptors all come from a male donor with early-stage non-small cell lung cancer.

Ten or more counts support this clonotype. The V gene is TRBV11-2, the J gene TRBJ2-1; no clear D gene. The CDR3 has 13 amino acids. Per germline, CDR1 SGHAT and CDR2 FQNNGV. Trimming removed 1 base from V and 7 bases from J, with 8 bases in between. The CDR3 sequence: CASSLVAVNEQFF. As DNA, the CDR3 is TGTGCCAGCAGCTTAGTTGCGGTGAATGAGCAGTTCTTC.

There are many counts of this clonotype. The chain links TRBV18 to TRBJ1-6, with D maybe TRBD1 (5 bases). The ends were cut back, 5 bases at V and 9 bases at J, with 20 bases in the middle. This CDR3 spans 16 amino acids. Germline V gene sequence: CDR1 KGHSH, CDR2 LQKENI. CDR3 coding DNA: TGTGCCAGCTCATCCTTAGGGACGGGCGAAGGTTCACCCCTCCACTTT. Residues: CASSSLGTGEGSPLHF.

This clonotype was seen many times. This likely comes from a read error, as the CDR3 has no conserved phenylalanine or tryptophan at its end. The rearrangement links TRBV18 to TRBJ2-3; D is unresolved. This CDR3 is 16 amino acids long. Germline CDR1 KGHSH, CDR2 LQKENI. With 1 base removed from V and 2 bases from J, the gap between germline ends came to 13 bases. The CDR3 here is CASSPRVWENTDTQYL. The DNA for the CDR3 is TGTGCCAGCTCACCACGGGTTTGGGAAAACACAGATACGCAGTATCTT.

There are many counts of this clonotype. This chain connects TRBV6-5 to TRBJ2-2, with D perhaps matching TRBD1 or TRBD2 (5 bases each). Trimming took off 0 bases at V and 7 bases at J, with 9 bases between the two ends. The CDR3 runs 14 residues. The germline gives CDR1 MNHEY, CDR2 SVGAGI. The CDR3 DNA reads as TGTGCCAGCAGTTACTCGGGGGTAAACGGGGAGCTGTTTTTT. Protein: CASSYSGVNGELFF.

This clonotype was counted many times. The chain links TRBV19 to TRBJ1-6; D is ambiguous. The V end lost 8 bases, the J end lost 7 bases, and 9 bases lay between the germline ends. Germline CDR1 LNHDA, CDR2 SQIVND (reference sequence). The CDR3 runs 12 residues. The CDR3 sequence: CASSASNSPLHF. The CDR3 DNA is TGTGCCAGTTCGGCCTCAAATTCACCCCTCCACTTT.

This clonotype was counted ten times or more. The chain joins TRBV28 to TRBJ2-7; possibly TRBD1 or TRBD2 for D (5 bases each). This CDR3 contains 14 residues. CDR1 and CDR2 from the germline V gene are MDHEN and SYDVKM. Trimming shortened V by 7 bases and J by 9 bases, and 22 bases separated the two germline ends. The CDR3 region is CASTSGQGVFSQYF. The CDR3 DNA is TGTGCCAGCACCTCGGGCCAGGGAGTCTTTTCGCAGTACTTC.

This clonotype was seen at least ten times. The rearrangement joins TRBV10-2 to TRBJ2-1; 8 bases are shared with TRBD1. CDR1 and CDR2 (germline): WSHSY, SAAADI. The CDR3 is 16 residues long. Unmatched junction bases numbered 6, after V lost 4 bases and J lost 1 base. CDR3 loop: CASSVNTGGSYNEQFF. CDR3 sequence (DNA): TGCGCCAGCAGTGTAAACACAGGGGGGTCCTACAATGAGCAGTTCTTC.

This clonotype was seen many times. The chain is built from TRBV20-1 and TRBJ2-3, with D maybe TRBD1 (6 bases). CDR3 length: 16 residues. V shed 4 bases and J shed 2 bases, with 19 bases lying between them. Germline-derived CDR1 and CDR2 are DFQATT and SNEGSKA (reference sequence). CDR3 DNA: TGCAGTGCTACTCCCAGGGGTCCACCTAACACAGATACGCAGTATTTT. It yields the protein CSATPRGPPNTDTQYF.

This clonotype has a handful of counts. The chain links TRBV7-3 to TRBJ2-1, with 8 bases fitting TRBD1. The CDR3 runs to 19 residues. V lost 1 base, J lost 4 bases, and 15 bases stayed unmatched. Germline values: CDR1 SGHTA, CDR2 FQGTGA. CDR3 sequence reads: CASSLIGPTGVGLYNEQFF. The CDR3 coding sequence is TGTGCCAGCAGCTTAATTGGACCGACAGGGGTCGGGTTGTACAATGAGCAGTTCTTC.

This clonotype was seen ten or more times. The chain carries TRBV30 and TRBJ2-1; D gene uncertain. Germline values: CDR1 GTSNPN, CDR2 SVGIG (reference sequence). V dropped 4 bases and J dropped 5 bases, with 15 bases sitting between them. The CDR3 is 14 residues long. This chain's CDR3 is CAWKSPQLNNEQFF. The CDR3 DNA reads TGTGCCTGGAAAAGTCCCCAACTCAACAATGAGCAGTTCTTC.

This clonotype showed up just a few times. CDR3: CASSIGASGYNEQFF. The DNA of the CDR3 is TGTGCCAGCAGCATTGGGGCTAGCGGGTACAATGAGCAGTTCTTC. V is TRBV4-2 and J is TRBJ2-1; 8 nucleotides align to TRBD2. The CDR3 totals 15 residues. The J segment lost 4 bases and the V segment lost 5 bases, leaving 7 bases of the junction unmatched. Germline loops: CDR1 LGHNA, CDR2 YNFKEQ.

This clonotype came up many times. The J gene is TRBJ2-1, the V gene TRBV6-1; the D is unclear. Looked up from germline, CDR1 is MNHNS and CDR2 is SASEGT. Trimming shortened V by 8 bases and J by 0 bases, and 11 bases separated the two germline ends. CDR3 size: 14 residues. Written as DNA, the CDR3 is TGTGCCAGCGCAAAGGACGGCTCCTACAATGAGCAGTTCTTC. Its translation is CASAKDGSYNEQFF.

The CDR3 here is CASSASSWETQYF. DNA of the CDR3: TGTGCCAGTAGCGCTAGCTCTTGGGAGACCCAGTACTTC. The chain recombines TRBV19 with TRBJ2-5, with D possibly matching TRBD2 (5 bases). The V end lost 6 bases, the J end lost 5 bases, and 13 bases lay between the germline ends. Germline assignment: CDR1 LNHDA and CDR2 SQIVND (reference sequence). The CDR3 has 13 residues. The full variable domain, in which reference TRBV19 and TRBJ2-5 provide the parts outside the CDR3, is DGGITQSPKYLFRKEGQNVTLSCEQNLNHDAMYWYRQDPGQGLRLIYYSQIVNDFQKGDIAEGYSVSREKKESFPLTVTSAQKNPTAFYLCASSASSWETQYFGPGTRLLVL.

The V gene is TRBV7-2, the J gene TRBJ2-7, with unresolved D. The V end lost 1 base, the J end lost 0 bases, and 10 bases lay between the germline ends. This CDR3 is built from 15 residues. CDR1 and CDR2 (germline): SGHTA, FQGNSA. CDR3 residues: CASSLGTASSYEQYF. CDR3 DNA: TGTGCCAGCAGCTTAGGAACAGCTAGCTCCTACGAGCAGTACTTC.

This clonotype came up many times. The rearrangement uses TRBV10-3 and TRBJ1-3, with D perhaps TRBD1 (6 bases). From germline, CDR1 is ENHRY and CDR2 SYGVKD. The CDR3 runs 17 residues. V was cut by 7 bases and J by 0 bases, with 19 bases left in between. CDR3 residues: CAIKESGHGNSGNTIYF. CDR3 coding DNA: TGTGCCATCAAGGAATCGGGACACGGGAACTCTGGAAACACCATATATTTT.

This clonotype has a count of ten or more. The chain is built from TRBV7-9 and TRBJ1-2; 9 nucleotides align to TRBD1. V shed 5 bases, J shed 8 bases, and the junction held 9 bases outside the gene matches. The CDR3 contains 14 residues. Looked up from germline, CDR1 is SEHNR and CDR2 is FQNEAQ (reference sequence). In DNA, the CDR3 is TGTGCCAGCAGCCGATCCGGGACAGGGCAAGGCTACACCTTC. Amino acids: CASSRSGTGQGYTF.

This clonotype was counted many times. The chain combines TRBV12-3 or TRBV12-4 with TRBJ2-1; TRBD1 or TRBD2 may be the D gene (5 bases each). Trimming shortened V by 2 bases and J by 2 bases, and 10 bases separated the two germline ends. The CDR3 runs to 15 residues. CDR3 DNA: TGTGCCAGCAGTTTACACGGGGCAGCCTACAATGAGCAGTTCTTC. The encoded protein is CASSLHGAAYNEQFF.

This clonotype was picked up many times. The CDR3 DNA follows: TGTGCCAGCAGCCAAGATTTTACAGGCAACTATGGCTACACCTTC. It yields the protein CASSQDFTGNYGYTF. This rearrangement joins TRBV4-2 to TRBJ1-2; tentative D call: TRBD1 (5 bases). V lost 0 bases to trimming and J lost 2 bases, with 10 bases between them. CDR1 LGHNA and CDR2 YNFKEQ come from the germline V gene. CDR3 length: 15 residues.

Ten or more counts support this clonotype. The V call is TRBV3-1, the J call TRBJ2-1, with a tentative D call TRBD2 (6 bases). The CDR3 is 15 residues long. Germline V gene data show CDR1 as LGHDT and CDR2 as YNNKEL (reference sequence). Trimming left V 2 bases short and J 7 bases short, with 15 bases between. CDR3 in amino acids: CASSQLAVGRNEQFF. The CDR3 DNA sequence: TGTGCCAGCAGCCAATTAGCGGTGGGGCGGAATGAGCAGTTCTTC.

This clonotype was seen ten or more times. CDR3 in amino acids: CASSLVGFEEQYF. CDR3 nucleotide sequence: TGCGCCAGCAGCTTGGTGGGCTTCGAGGAGCAGTACTTC. The chain uses TRBV5-1 and TRBJ2-7; D gene unclear. Germline V gives CDR1 SGHRS, CDR2 YFSETQ. Deletions cut 0 bases from V and 7 bases from J, with 11 bases between. The CDR3 is 13 amino acids.

This clonotype showed up many times. This rearrangement joins TRBV6-2 or TRBV6-3 to TRBJ1-1; D is unclear. Per the germline V gene, CDR1 is MNHEY and CDR2 is SVGEGT. Deletions cut 8 bases from V and 1 base from J, with 17 bases between. The CDR3 extends over 15 amino acids. The CDR3 bases are TGTGCCAGCCTACGACCGCTCCTTGGGAACACTGAAGCTTTCTTT. It specifies CASLRPLLGNTEAFF.

This clonotype was counted at least ten times. The rearrangement joins TRBV19 to TRBJ2-3; 8 bases fit TRBD2. The CDR3 has 14 amino acids. Germline trimming cut 6 bases from V and 6 bases from J; bases unmatched to any gene: 8. The V gene's germline CDR1 is LNHDA and CDR2 SQIVND (reference sequence). The DNA of the CDR3 is TGTGCCAGTAGAAGATCCGGGAGGGAGGATACGCAGTATTTT. Translation: CASRRSGREDTQYF.

Many counts were recorded for this clonotype. The CDR3 bases are TGTGCCAGCAGCCAATCAGCGGGGGGCCCCAATGAGCAGTTCTTC. Translated: CASSQSAGGPNEQFF. The chain has TRBV3-1 and TRBJ2-1; 9 nucleotides match TRBD2. Germline loops: CDR1 LGHDT, CDR2 YNNKEL (reference sequence). V trimming: 2 bases; J trimming: 6 bases; junction bases outside the gene matches: 5. CDR3 size: 15 residues.